The clone carrying this T cell receptor (beta chain) was seen once. Its antigen is unknown. Time point described: week 23, last vaccination. Vaccinated patients received 300 ug of mutant IDH1 20-mer peptide per dose, with topical imiquimod. Sequencing used immunoSEQ multiplex PCR; TCRdb keeps in-frame clones, though not all of them. There are about 81,000 clones in the sample; over 75% occur only once, and approximately 2.3% lies in the top ten. These data are taken from a study of a mutant IDH1 vaccine in newly diagnosed glioma. Study background: In weeks 1, 3, 5, 7, 11, 15, 19 and 23, patients were immunized, eight times in all. Sex among treated patients split about 60% male, about 40% female; mean age was around 40 years.

The CDR3 loop spans 15 amino acids. The V segment lost 5 bases and the J segment 6 bases; nucleotides outside the gene matches: 9. CDR1 SGHRS and CDR2 YFSETQ come from the germline V gene. The receptor comes from a man younger than 45 with glioma. Some clones in this sample may be carry-over from other donors' samples. The chain is built from TRBV5-1 and TRBJ2-1; TRBD1 matches at 9 bases. The input for sequencing was PBMCs, taken from a glioma patient whose treatment included an IDH1 peptide vaccine. CDR3 nucleotides: TGCGCCAGCAGTCCCGGGACAGGGAGGGGCAATGAGCAGTTCTTC. It codes for CASSPGTGRGNEQFF.